This TCR beta chain was recovered during a study of T cells after yellow fever vaccination. Whole-study findings and limits: The secondary response was weaker but peaked faster, day 5 versus 15. Clones from primary vaccination mostly reappeared after the booster (roughly 97% CD4, around 90% CD8).

The CDR3 runs to 13 residues. V was trimmed by 4 bases and J by 6 bases, leaving 10 bases between them. CDR1 and CDR2 from the germline V gene are SGHTA and FQGTGA. 5'RACE template switching generated TCR cDNA, adding a universal primer site and UMIs. Using its own MiXCR run on the 5' RACE reads, TCRdb lists one record per CDR3 protein. The table lists 200,000 to 300,000 distinct CDR3 sequences, 10% to 15% of them singletons. Regarding this clonotype: Antigen unknown.

V is TRBV7-3 and J is TRBJ2-1; D uncertain. This clonotype originated in a man aged 30 to 45 who received the YFV17D yellow fever vaccine. The specimen was CD4+ T cells sorted from PBMCs, collected 45 days after the yellow fever booster vaccination. The CDR3 DNA reads as TGTGCCAGCAGCTACCGGCCATTCAATGAGCAGTTCTTC. It encodes CASSYRPFNEQFF.